These 20 T cell receptor beta chains share one sample of origin, sequenced in a study of blood T cell repertoires in COVID-19. This table comes from immunoSEQ multiplex PCR, and its TCRdb copy is limited to in-frame clones, with some not included. The top ten hold around 1.8% of the sample, which has some 320,000 clones, 85% seen once. Sequencing was carried out using PBMCs or T cells enriched from blood (not recorded which). The receptors shown here come from a woman aged 25-40 years who had been exposed to COVID-19.

This clone showed up just a few times. The rearrangement links TRBV18 to TRBJ1-3; the match to TRBD1 covers 7 bases. The CDR3 totals 17 residues. The V gene's germline CDR1 is KGHSH and CDR2 LQKENI. Trimming removed 3 bases from V and 0 bases from J; junction bases left unmatched: 8. The CDR3 coding sequence is TGTGCCAGCTCACCGGGCGACAGGGCCGTCTCTGGAAACACCATATATTTT. Amino acids: CASSPGDRAVSGNTIYF.

The chain uses TRBV4-3 and TRBJ1-2, with TRBD1 matching 7 bases. V trimming: 0 bases; J trimming: 4 bases; junction bases outside the gene matches: 8. Germline V gene data show CDR1 as LGHNA and CDR2 as YSLEER. The CDR3 extends over 16 amino acids. The CDR3 protein is CASSQDLGTARYGYTF. The CDR3, as DNA: TGCGCCAGCAGCCAAGATCTTGGGACAGCCCGCTATGGCTACACCTTC.

In regard to this clone: Other DNA sequences from this sample encode an identical CDR3 as well. J is TRBJ1-5 and V is TRBV3-1 (or the pseudogene TRBV3-2); the D gene is possibly TRBD1 (6 bases). V was cut by 1 base and J by 2 bases, with 9 bases left in between. The CDR3 has 15 amino acids. Germline loops: CDR1 LGHDT, CDR2 YNNKEL (reference sequence). The CDR3: CASSQGGLGNQPQHF. In DNA, the CDR3 is TGTGCCAGCAGCCAAGGGGGGCTCGGCAATCAGCCCCAGCATTTT.

The rearrangement joins TRBV7-9 to TRBJ2-7; D may be TRBD1 (5 bases). The CDR3 loop spans 13 amino acids. Germline lookup yields CDR1 SEHNR and CDR2 FQNEAQ (reference sequence). Trimming left V 8 bases short and J 3 bases short, with 14 bases between. The CDR3 region is CASHTSTDYEQYF. The CDR3 bases are TGTGCCAGCCACACCTCGACAGACTACGAGCAGTACTTC.

This clone was detected only once. The chain combines TRBV2 with TRBJ1-2, with 7 bases that match TRBD1. V was pared by 2 bases and J by 8 bases, with 8 bases of the junction left unmatched. This CDR3 comprises 14 residues. The germline V gene has CDR1 SNHLY and CDR2 FYNNEI. CDR3 DNA: TGTGCCAGCAGTGAATCGATGGGACAGCTGGGCTACACCTTC. It specifies CASSESMGQLGYTF. Full variable domain (remainder filled in from reference TRBV2 and TRBJ1-2): EPEVTQTPSHQVTQMGQEVILRCVPISNHLYFYWYRQILGQKVEFLVSFYNNEISEKSEIFDDQFSVERPDGSNFTLKIRSTKLEDSAMYFCASSESMGQLGYTFGSGTRLTVV.

V and J are TRBV5-8 and TRBJ2-7; D perhaps matches TRBD2 (6 bases). V lost 3 bases and J lost 4, with 14 bases in between. CDR3 length: 14 amino acids. Germline V gene sequence: CDR1 SGHTS, CDR2 YDEGEE. The CDR3 sequence is CASSSKPGTYEQYF. Written as DNA, the CDR3 is TGTGCCAGCAGCTCAAAACCGGGGACTTACGAGCAGTACTTC.

The sample holds a few counts of this clone. The CDR3 region is CASSVQIGATYEQYF. CDR3 DNA sequence: TGTGCCAGCAGCGTACAGATCGGTGCGACATACGAGCAGTACTTC. The chain couples TRBV9 to TRBJ2-7; D remains ambiguous. V was pared by 1 base and J by 4 bases, with 15 bases between. This CDR3 is 15 amino acids long. Germline V gives CDR1 SGDLS, CDR2 YYNGEE. The full variable domain, in which reference TRBV9 and TRBJ2-7 provide the parts outside the CDR3, is DSGVTQTPKHLITATGQRVTLRCSPRSGDLSVYWYQQSLDQGLQFLIQYYNGEERAKGNILERFSAQQFPDLHSELNLSSLELGDSALYFCASSVQIGATYEQYFGPGTRLTVT.

A remark on this clone: The junction differs from germline at one of its ends, possibly a read error. This sequence joins TRBV11-1 and TRBJ2-3, with 10 bases identical to TRBD2. CDR3 length: 16 residues. Germline assignment: CDR1 SGHAT and CDR2 FQDESV (reference sequence). The CDR3 protein is CASTIGSSGSRDTQYF. CDR3 DNA sequence: TGTGCCAGCACTATCGGGTCTAGCGGGAGCAGAGATACGCAGTATTTT.

J is TRBJ2-1 and V is TRBV4-2; 8 nucleotides match TRBD2. V was pared by 0 bases and J by 5 bases, with 6 bases of the junction left unmatched. In germline, CDR1 is LGHNA, CDR2 YNFKEQ. The CDR3 totals 16 residues. CDR3 bases: TGTGCCAGCAGCCAAGATATGAGGACTAGCAACAATGAGCAGTTCTTC. It specifies CASSQDMRTSNNEQFF.

V gene TRBV6-5 combines with J gene TRBJ1-6, with TRBD1 identical over 9 bases. With V trimmed by 6 bases and J by 9 bases, 3 bases remained unmatched. The CDR3 has 13 residues. Germline V CDR1 and CDR2: MNHEY, SVGAGI. The CDR3 DNA reads as TGTGCCAGCAGGGAGGACAGGGGTTCACCCCTCCACTTT. Its translation: CASREDRGSPLHF.

The rearrangement links TRBV13 to TRBJ2-1; D is unclear. The germline V and J ends were trimmed by 3 bases and 0 bases, with 12 bases remaining between them. CDR1 is PRHDT, CDR2 FYEKMQ, per germline (reference sequence). The CDR3 totals 16 residues. The CDR3 sequence: CASSFPASSSYNEQFF. CDR3 nucleotides: TGTGCCAGCAGCTTTCCTGCCTCTAGCTCCTACAATGAGCAGTTCTTC.

The chain has TRBV12-5 and TRBJ2-3; 14 nucleotides line up with TRBD2. V dropped 2 bases and J dropped 5; count of bases not matched to a gene: 9. Germline V gene lookup returns CDR1 LGHNT and CDR2 FRNRAP. This CDR3 is built from 18 residues. The CDR3 sequence: CASGLYPGLAGVEDTQYF. The CDR3 DNA sequence: TGTGCTAGTGGTTTGTACCCGGGACTAGCGGGAGTTGAAGATACGCAGTATTTT.

The genes are TRBV4-1 and TRBJ2-1, with D perhaps TRBD2 (5 bases). Deletions cut 1 base from V and 10 bases from J, with 8 bases between. In germline, CDR1 is MGHRA, CDR2 YSYEKL. This CDR3 has 12 residues. In DNA form, the CDR3 reads TGCGCCAGCAGCCAAGTCGGCGGGGAGCAGTTCTTC. It is translated as CASSQVGGEQFF.

The J gene is TRBJ2-1, the V gene TRBV7-2; D is ambiguous. Germline V lookup: CDR1 SGHTA, CDR2 FQGNSA. This CDR3 comprises 15 residues. The V and J ends lost 1 base and 8 bases respectively, with 15 bases between them. CDR3 amino acids: CASSLEPVSTYEQFF. The CDR3 nucleotides read TGTGCCAGCAGCTTAGAGCCGGTTAGCACCTATGAGCAGTTCTTC.

The V and J genes are TRBV4-3 and TRBJ2-3; 10 bases agree with TRBD2. The trim removed 4 bases at V and 1 base at J, leaving 8 bases unmatched. The CDR3 runs 17 residues. CDR1 is LGHNA and CDR2 is YSLEER in the germline V gene. Here the CDR3 DNA reads TGCGCCAGCAGCCTCTCGCCGGGACTAGCGCGCACAGATACGCAGTATTTT. This translates into CASSLSPGLARTDTQYF.

The chain recombines TRBV7-9 with TRBJ2-7, with D perhaps TRBD1 (6 bases). The CDR3 length is 17 residues. V lost 6 bases and J 1 base, leaving 22 bases between the germline ends. Per germline, CDR1 SEHNR and CDR2 FQNEAQ (reference sequence). The CDR3 coding sequence is TGTGCCAGCAGTTTCTGGCCACAAACCGGACAGTCCTACGAGCAGTACTTC. Residues: CASSFWPQTGQSYEQYF.

The J gene is TRBJ2-7, the V gene TRBV28; 8 bases align to TRBD2. This CDR3 is built from 16 residues. With 6 bases clipped from V and 2 bases from J, the junction kept 12 bases outside the gene matches. Germline CDR1 reads MDHEN; CDR2 reads SYDVKM. The CDR3 reads CASSTPTLTSAYEQYF. The CDR3 DNA is TGTGCCAGCAGCACACCCACCCTGACTAGCGCCTACGAGCAGTACTTC.

This sequence joins TRBV5-1 and TRBJ1-4, with D uncertain. Germline CDR1 is SGHRS and CDR2 is YFSETQ. This CDR3 is built from 15 residues. V dropped 0 bases and J dropped 2 bases, with 8 bases sitting between them. CDR3 in amino acids: CASSLGHVTNEKLFF. CDR3 DNA: TGCGCCAGCAGCTTGGGACATGTCACTAATGAAAAACTGTTTTTT.

The chain couples TRBV6-6 to TRBJ1-1, with D possibly TRBD1 on 5 matching bases. With 6 bases removed from V and 3 bases from J, the gap between germline ends came to 14 bases. CDR1 MNHNY and CDR2 SVGAGI come from the germline V gene (reference sequence). The CDR3 is 14 residues long. The CDR3 nucleotides are TGTGCCAGCAGCCTCACAGGATCAGACACTGAAGCTTTCTTT. Protein product: CASSLTGSDTEAFF.

The chain links TRBV6-1 to TRBJ2-7; TRBD1 matches 9 bases. CDR3 length equals 15 residues. CDR1 and CDR2 from the germline V gene are MNHNS and SASEGT. Trimming took 3 bases from V and 0 from J; bases not matched to a gene: 3. The CDR3 loop is CASSDGTGSSYEQYF. DNA for the CDR3: TGTGCCAGCAGTGACGGGACAGGGAGCTCCTACGAGCAGTACTTC.